This T cell receptor beta chain was sequenced in a study of cytomegalovirus exposure and HLA in healthy donors (dated by TCRdb to 2016 to 2017). Turning to the overall study: According to an earlier analysis of 450 to 650 of the donors, some 170 million T cells yielded 120 million or so unique TCR beta sequences and approximately 300 Gb of sequence data. A later genetic analysis used genome-wide SNP genotypes for about 60% of the roughly 700 donors, treating that subset as a discovery cohort. The study aimed to test whether signatures of past pathogen exposure could be identified by cataloging public T cell receptors. HLA typing covered class I and class II loci at four-digit resolution. Of the approximately 400 genotyped donors, about 80% fell in the genetic ancestry cluster associated with self-reported Caucasian donors. In an earlier analysis of a few hundred of the donors, high-throughput TCR beta sequencing was used to judge whether each TCR beta V gene segment behaved as functional or pseudogenic. Every repertoire in the discovery cohort had been generated on one and the same sequencing platform. Among about 400 genotyped donors of the cohort, an average of around 240,000 unique TCR beta nucleotide sequences was sequenced per donor, of which roughly 17% were non-productive. A separate validation cohort of 90 to 150 different subjects was used in addition to the roughly 670-subject first cohort. Donor age, sex, ethnicity and CMV serostatus were collected together with the repertoire data. A later analysis re-examined previously published TCR beta repertoires from just over 650 donors and added high-resolution HLA genotyping to investigate patterns of TCR occurrence. A handful of DR-DQ haplotypes were handled as single units for association and clustering because linkage in the cohort was strong. The study combined high-throughput TCR immunosequencing, statistical association of individual TCRs with disease status, and machine learning to predict cytomegalovirus infection status. The later analysis used no new phenotypic data to find candidate immune exposures, relying instead on TCR beta sequences and their occurrence across donors. An early release that covered around 590 HLA-typed donors contained 250 to 350 gigabases of sequencing data and 75 million to 100 million unique TCR sequences. The T cell repertoires of some 670 subjects were profiled by immunosequencing and related to cytomegalovirus serostatus. The number of donors typed differed by locus, with roughly 620-630 for A, B, C, DRB1 and DQB1, more than 500 for DQA1, some 570 for DPA1, and some 440 for DPB1. What the work shows at the level of the full study, not this receptor alone: For the cohort, immune exposure information was limited to CMV serostatus. A later analysis found that TCR association rates varied across HLA loci, with DRB1 alleles showing the most associated TCRs and HLA-C alleles the fewest. The cohort was sequenced for TCR beta chains only, and without alpha or paired-chain data the features that could be detected were limited. In a later genetic analysis, a missense DCLRE1C variant was associated with V-gene and J-gene trimming of TCR beta chains, and the association was replicated in an independent cohort. Because HLA typing was unavailable for some donors at each locus, only the typed subset was used in association tests. Most TCR sequences were seen in very few donors, while some public TCRs were found in many individuals. Assigning TCR associations to individual alleles was difficult when HLA alleles, especially DR and DQ, strongly co-occurred. The classifier was reported to diagnose cytomegalovirus status with high specificity and sensitivity in both the original and validation cohorts. The earlier analysis of nearly 600 of the donors excluded some 15 rarely observed V segments, including chromosome 9 orphons, because counts were too low. In vitro tests confirmed that three of the cytomegalovirus-associated TCR beta chains recognize cytomegalovirus antigens. Several of the top co-occurrence clusters appeared to be linked to parvovirus B19, influenza, CMV and Epstein-Barr virus, according to a later analysis. A cluster of highly shared sequence variants was judged likely to be a technical artifact of the sequencing pipeline. A further reported finding was that TCR beta sequences accurately predicted the HLA-A and HLA-B alleles for most subjects in the first cohort. Broadly in line with IMGT annotations, most TCR beta V segments showed up in productive rearrangements about 87% or about 30% of the time in an earlier analysis of 587 of the donors. A later analysis found that most CMV-associated TCR beta chains appeared HLA-restricted, with HLA associations seemingly driven largely by CMV exposure. Some IMGT-functional V segments, including TRBV6-2 and TRBV6-3, could not be told apart with the 87-base-pair reads, so those segments were excluded. Correlated functional status among segregating V segments might reflect linkage disequilibrium, but an unknown experimental factor could not be ruled out. Compared with the roughly 670-donor mean, donors in an Asian-associated ancestry cluster had fewer N-insertions in productive TCRs, according to a later genetic analysis. Roughly uniform sequencing depth across donors was assumed in presence/absence analyses, although this assumption may not hold. The authors suggested that the approach could potentially be generalized to other disease states and immunological phenotypes. The study gave a list of about 160 TCR beta chains associated with cytomegalovirus. At a false discovery rate of 0.05, a later analysis linked approximately 18,000 TCR beta sequences to specific HLA alleles. In a later analysis, HLA-associated TCR beta chains showed more clonal expansion and lower generation probabilities than non-associated chains that were equally common.

The CDR3 starts with the cysteine, ends with the phenylalanine, and has 14 residues. Only CDR3 DNA is held: 42 bases, read in frame from base 1. From the germline V gene, CDR1 is MRHNA and CDR2 is SNTAGT. Ends trimmed: V by 5 bases, J by 3 bases; bases unmatched to a gene: 3. The cohort was made up of 650 to 700 healthy bone marrow donors. At the time of sampling, every cohort member was nominally healthy, though immune exposures that went unrecorded were likely present. The donor was CMV seropositive and was included in the group of 250 to 300 seropositive cohort members. A peripheral blood sample was collected from each donor, and TCR beta sequencing was performed on peripheral blood mononuclear cells. The Qiagen DNeasy Blood Extraction Kit was used to extract genomic DNA from the blood cell samples. The library was prepared using the immunoSEQ multiplex PCR assay. For the multiplex PCR, a mixture combining 60 forward primers for TCR Vbeta segments and 13 reverse primers for TCR Jbeta segments was used. The CDR3 region of rearranged TCR beta genes was amplified from genomic DNA by a multiplex PCR assay. Amplified TCR beta libraries were sequenced as 87-base-pair reads on the Illumina HiSeq System. From the authors' description of their analysis: In a later analysis, tens of millions of unique TCR beta chains were counted across the roughly 610 repertoires, and about 9.9 million of these chains were shared by at least two donors. To remove PCR and sequencing errors, raw reads were error-corrected and collapsed into unique sequences using a nearest-neighbor algorithm that merged closely related sequences. To assign V, D and J gene segments, CDR3 sequences were aligned to IMGT reference sequences. Each retained sequence needed at least a six-nucleotide match to both a V gene segment and a J gene segment. A rearrangement was called productive if the CDR3 had no stop codons and remained in frame with V and J, and every other rearrangement was called non-productive. CDR3 was defined according to IMGT convention as the region running from the second conserved V-encoded cysteine to the conserved J-encoded phenylalanine. In an earlier analysis of more than 550 of the donors, sequences lacking an unambiguous match to a single V gene segment were excluded. In an earlier analysis of several hundred of the donors, V segments were called functional above 56.7% productive rearrangements and were called segregating when the between-donor standard deviation exceeded 5%. A statistical classification framework was developed to diagnose cytomegalovirus status using the catalog of TCR beta chain sequences. V and J gene assignment, in a later analysis, came from comparing TCR nucleotide sequences with IMGT/GENE-DB human TR gene sequences. Using the TCRdist pipeline, a later analysis assigned CDR3 sequences along with most-parsimonious VDJ recombination scenarios. In a later analysis, every TCR beta chain was defined by the combination of its CDR3 amino acid sequence and its V-gene family, and reads without a unique V-gene family were dropped. To address suspected cross-contamination and a sequencing artifact, a later analysis removed roughly 640 highly shared, low-generation-probability nucleotide sequences. For each public chain, a later analysis derived a clonal expansion index from normalized ranks of inferred template counts within each repertoire. A later analysis computed generation probabilities with a VDJ recombination model fitted to out-of-frame rearrangements, and checked the results against IGoR. Hypergeometric tests were used in a later analysis to score TCR-TCR, TCR-HLA and TCR-CMV co-occurrence, with a repertoire-size bias correction applied to the TCR pairs. To estimate false discovery rates, a later analysis permuted the HLA or CMV assignments 20 times. A later analysis grouped co-occurring TCRs with DBSCAN, adding TCRdist sequence similarity when clustering within HLA-allele-positive subsets. Repertoires with fewer than 30,000 or more than 120,000 public chains, plus five repertoires with anomalous nucleotide sharing, were excluded from co-occurrence clustering. TCRdb provides this immuneACCESS table in a form limited to in-frame rearrangements. Some clones are lacking; in checked studies, under half of them reflect an unresolved V gene, and why the rest are absent is not known. The V and J calls and clone size are taken from that table; D and trimming were inferred from the DNA. The sample table contains around 92,000 clones; only one count was recorded for around 74% of them. The top ten constitute 13% to 15% of the sample.

Worth noting for this clone: Its target antigen remains unknown. No per-base quality is available; no much larger clone lies one base away.

This receptor chain uses TRBV6-4 and TRBJ2-3, with 9 bases aligning to TRBD1. The sample taken for sequencing was PBMCs. The TCR comes from a woman in her 70s in good health and CMV-seropositive. The nucleotides are TGTGCCAGCAGTTACGGGACAGGGACAGATACGCAGTATTTT. Its translation is CASSYGTGTDTQYF.